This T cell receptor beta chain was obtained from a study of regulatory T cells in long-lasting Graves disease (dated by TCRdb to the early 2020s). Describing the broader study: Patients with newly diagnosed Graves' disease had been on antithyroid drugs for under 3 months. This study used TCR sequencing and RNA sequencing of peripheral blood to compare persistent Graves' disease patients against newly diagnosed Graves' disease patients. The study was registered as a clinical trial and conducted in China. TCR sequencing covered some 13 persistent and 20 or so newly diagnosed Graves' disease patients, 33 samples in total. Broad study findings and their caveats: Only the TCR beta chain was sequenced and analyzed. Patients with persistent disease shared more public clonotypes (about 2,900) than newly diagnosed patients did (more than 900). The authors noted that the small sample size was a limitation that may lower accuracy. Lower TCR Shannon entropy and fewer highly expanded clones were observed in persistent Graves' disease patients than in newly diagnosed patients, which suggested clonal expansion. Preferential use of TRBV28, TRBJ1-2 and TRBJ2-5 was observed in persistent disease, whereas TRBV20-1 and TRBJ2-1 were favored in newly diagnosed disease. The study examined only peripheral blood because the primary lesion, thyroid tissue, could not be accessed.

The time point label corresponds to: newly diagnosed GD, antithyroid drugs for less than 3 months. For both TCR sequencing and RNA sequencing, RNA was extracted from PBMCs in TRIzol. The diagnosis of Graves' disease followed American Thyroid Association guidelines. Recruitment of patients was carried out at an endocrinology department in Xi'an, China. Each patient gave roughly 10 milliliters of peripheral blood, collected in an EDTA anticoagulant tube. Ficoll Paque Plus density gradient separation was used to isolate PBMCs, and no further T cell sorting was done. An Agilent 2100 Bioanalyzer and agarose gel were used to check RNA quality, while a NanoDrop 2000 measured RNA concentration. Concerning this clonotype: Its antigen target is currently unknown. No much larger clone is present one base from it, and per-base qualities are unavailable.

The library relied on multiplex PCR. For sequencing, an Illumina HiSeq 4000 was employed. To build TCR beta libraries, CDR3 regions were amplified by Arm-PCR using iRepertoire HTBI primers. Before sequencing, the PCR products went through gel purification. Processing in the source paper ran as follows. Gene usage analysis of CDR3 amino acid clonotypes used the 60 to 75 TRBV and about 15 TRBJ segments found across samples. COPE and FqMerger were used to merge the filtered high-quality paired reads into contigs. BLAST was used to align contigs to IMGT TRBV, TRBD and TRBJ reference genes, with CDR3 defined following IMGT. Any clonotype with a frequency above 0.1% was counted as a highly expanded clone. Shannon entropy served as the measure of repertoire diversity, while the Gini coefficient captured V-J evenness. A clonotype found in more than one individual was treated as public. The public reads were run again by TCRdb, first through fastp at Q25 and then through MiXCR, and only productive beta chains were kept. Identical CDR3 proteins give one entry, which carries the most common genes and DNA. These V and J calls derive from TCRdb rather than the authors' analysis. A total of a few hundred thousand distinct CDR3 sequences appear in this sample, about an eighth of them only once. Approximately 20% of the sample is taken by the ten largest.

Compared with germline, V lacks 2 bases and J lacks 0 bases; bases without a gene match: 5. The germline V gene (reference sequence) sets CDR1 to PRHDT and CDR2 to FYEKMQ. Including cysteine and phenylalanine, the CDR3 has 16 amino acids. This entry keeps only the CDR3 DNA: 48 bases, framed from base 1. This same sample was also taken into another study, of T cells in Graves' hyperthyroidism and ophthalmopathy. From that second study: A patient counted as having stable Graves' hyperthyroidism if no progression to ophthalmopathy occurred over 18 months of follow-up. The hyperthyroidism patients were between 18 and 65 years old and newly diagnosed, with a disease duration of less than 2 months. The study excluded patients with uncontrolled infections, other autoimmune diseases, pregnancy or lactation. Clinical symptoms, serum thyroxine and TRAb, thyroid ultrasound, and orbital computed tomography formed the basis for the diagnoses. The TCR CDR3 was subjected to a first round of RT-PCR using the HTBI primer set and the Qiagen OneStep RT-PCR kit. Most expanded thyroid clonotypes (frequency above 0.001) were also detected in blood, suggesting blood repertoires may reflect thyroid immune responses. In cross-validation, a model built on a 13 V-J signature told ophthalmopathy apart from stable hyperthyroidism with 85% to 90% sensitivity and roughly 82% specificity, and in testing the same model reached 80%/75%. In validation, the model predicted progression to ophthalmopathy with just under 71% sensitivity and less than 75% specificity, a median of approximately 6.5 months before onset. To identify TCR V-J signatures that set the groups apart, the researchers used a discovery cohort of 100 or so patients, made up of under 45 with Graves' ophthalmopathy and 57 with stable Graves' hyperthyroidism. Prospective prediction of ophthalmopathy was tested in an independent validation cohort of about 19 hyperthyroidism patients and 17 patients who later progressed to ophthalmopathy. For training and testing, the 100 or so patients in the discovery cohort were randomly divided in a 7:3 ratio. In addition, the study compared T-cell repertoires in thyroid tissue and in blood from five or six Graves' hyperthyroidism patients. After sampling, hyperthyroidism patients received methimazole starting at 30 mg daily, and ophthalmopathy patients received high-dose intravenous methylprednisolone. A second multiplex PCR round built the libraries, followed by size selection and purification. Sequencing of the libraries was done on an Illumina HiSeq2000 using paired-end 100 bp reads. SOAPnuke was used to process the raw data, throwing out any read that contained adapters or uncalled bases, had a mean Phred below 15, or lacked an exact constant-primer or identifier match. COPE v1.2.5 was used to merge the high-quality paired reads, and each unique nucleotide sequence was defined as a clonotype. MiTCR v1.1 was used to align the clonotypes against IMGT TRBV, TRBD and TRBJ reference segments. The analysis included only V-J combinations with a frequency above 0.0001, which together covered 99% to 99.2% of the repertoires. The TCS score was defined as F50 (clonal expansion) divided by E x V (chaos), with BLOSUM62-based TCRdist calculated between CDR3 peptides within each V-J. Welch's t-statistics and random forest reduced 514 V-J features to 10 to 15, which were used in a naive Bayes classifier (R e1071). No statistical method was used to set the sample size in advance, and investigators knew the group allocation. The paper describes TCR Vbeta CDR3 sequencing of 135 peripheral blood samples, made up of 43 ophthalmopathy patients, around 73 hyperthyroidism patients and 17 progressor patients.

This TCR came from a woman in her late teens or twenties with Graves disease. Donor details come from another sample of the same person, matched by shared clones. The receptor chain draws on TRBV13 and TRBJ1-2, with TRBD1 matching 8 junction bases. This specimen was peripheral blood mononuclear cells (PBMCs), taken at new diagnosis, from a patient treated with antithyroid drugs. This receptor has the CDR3 CASSLLTGATNYGYTF. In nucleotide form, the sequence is TGTGCCAGCAGCTTATTGACAGGGGCGACTAACTATGGCTACACCTTC.